This paragraph covers one T cell receptor beta chain sequence. This clonotype has just a few counts. The antigen it binds to is not known. No base quality values were provided; no much bigger clone lies one nucleotide off. These data originate in a study of identical twins (dated by TCRdb to the mid-2010s). With respect to the entire study: To test whether fetal clonotypes persist, this study deep-sequenced TCR alpha and beta repertoires from monozygotic twins, from unrelated adults of various ages, and from cord blood. Replicate twin experiments were performed at different times using different library preparation protocols to rule out contamination. Findings and caveats that apply to the study as a whole: Fewer insertions were carried by abundant cord blood beta clonotypes; a weaker similar trend was observed in young adult naive repertoires, while no such trend was observed in memory repertoires. In monozygotic twins, recombination models systematically underestimated out-of-frame TCR alpha sharing, but the models matched the sharing seen between unrelated individuals. Because the same donors could not be followed over many years, the conclusions relied on cross-sectional statistical analysis. Zero-insertion analyses could be partly confounded by invariant T cells such as MAIT and iNKT, though diverse VJ usage argued against such confounding for most clonotypes. Compared with coincidental sharing between unrelated individuals, an excess of low generation-probability sequences was observed among out-of-frame TCR alpha sequences shared between twins. The excess sharing between twins in beta out-of-frame sequences was weaker because fewer shared sequences reduced the signal-to-noise ratio.

The library was generated by 5' RACE. The reads were generated on an Illumina HiSeq 2000. Template switching introduced a universal primer binding site; the final cDNA contained a unique molecular identifier, enabling accurate counting of TCR cDNA molecules. First-strand cDNA for TCR alpha and beta chains was synthesized from specific primers in the conserved constant-segment region. To control for contamination, every cDNA library carried two barcodes: a SMART-Mk sample barcode plus Illumina barcodes. TruSeq adapter sequences along with Illumina sample barcodes were introduced in two successive PCR steps. The Illumina HiSeq platform was used with custom primers to sequence TCR alpha and beta cDNA libraries. As for the original processing: Raw reads were processed with MiGEC to extract unique molecular identifiers, and MiXCR was used to determine CDR3 positions. For each individual, recombination models were inferred using an EM algorithm with the repgenHMM and IGoR tools. The tcR package in R was used for shared clonotype analysis, with sharing normalized by the product of cloneset sizes. To study raw recombination free of thymic and clonal selection effects, out-of-frame nonproductive sequences were analyzed. TCRdb reran the public reads through fastp at Q25 and MiXCR, keeping productive beta chains. One record per CDR3 amino acid sequence lists the most common genes and DNA. TCRdb, not the original authors, processed these V and J calls. Counted in this sample were about 810,000 distinct CDR3 sequences; around an eighth of them appeared once. The leading ten clones occupy around 1.5% of the sample.

Trimming costs V 4 bases and J 2 bases, and their ends lie 12 bases apart. CDR3 length: 14 amino acids, cysteine to phenylalanine. The sequence is cut down to CDR3 DNA, 42 bases in frame from base 1. Based on the germline V gene, the CDR1 and CDR2 sequences are SGHRS and YFSETQ. Every donor was a healthy Caucasian. The twin cohort comprised three pairs of female monozygotic twins, all aged roughly 18 to 30 years. Peripheral blood mononuclear cells were the source from which RNA for the TCR libraries was isolated. Another study also made use of these data, one on yellow fever vaccine responses in identical twins. The second investigation adds: The T cell response to vaccination in identical twins was reported by the authors to appear partly convergent and partly personalized. In identical twins, the study followed T cell clones that responded to the vaccine with precision.

The sequence came from a woman aged 18 to 35 in good health. Material: PBMCs. This chain joins TRBV5-1 to TRBJ2-5; a confident D gene designation cannot be given. The nucleotide sequence is given as TGCGCCAGCAGCGAAGATGGGGTTCAAGAGACCCAGTACTTC. This gives the protein CASSEDGVQETQYF.